The TCR beta chain described here comes from a study of T cells expressing NK-cell markers. Study-wide context: Sorted CD3+CD56-NKG2C+, CD3+CD56+NKG2C+ and CD3+CD56+NKG2C- T cells supplied the TCR beta repertoires. Regarding the study as a whole: In a handful of donors, dominant CD3+CD56+NKG2C+ clones formed about 1.0-7.0% of CD8+ cells. Clarity on HCMV specificity was lacking for the expanded NKG2C+ T cell clones. Where several donors were concerned, these clonotypes also led the CD3+CD56-NKG2C+ fraction.

TCRdb reprocessed the 5' RACE reads and stores each CDR3 protein as one record, lacking DNA. The table lists 250,000 to 300,000 distinct CDR3 sequences. Germline V gene data show CDR1 as SGHRS and CDR2 as YFSETQ. The CDR3 runs 19 residues. Of note for this clonotype: What it binds is not known.

The sequencing input was blood T cells: a sorted CD56 or NKG2C T cell subset, CD4+ or CD8+ T cells, or bulk PBMC T cells (not recorded which). The sequence was collected from a man aged 18-30 years in good health. The rearrangement links TRBV5-1 to TRBJ2-1; the D call of TRBD2 rests on TCRdb alone, since no DNA is present to check it. The CDR3 loop is CASSSNPPRLAGKYNEQFF.